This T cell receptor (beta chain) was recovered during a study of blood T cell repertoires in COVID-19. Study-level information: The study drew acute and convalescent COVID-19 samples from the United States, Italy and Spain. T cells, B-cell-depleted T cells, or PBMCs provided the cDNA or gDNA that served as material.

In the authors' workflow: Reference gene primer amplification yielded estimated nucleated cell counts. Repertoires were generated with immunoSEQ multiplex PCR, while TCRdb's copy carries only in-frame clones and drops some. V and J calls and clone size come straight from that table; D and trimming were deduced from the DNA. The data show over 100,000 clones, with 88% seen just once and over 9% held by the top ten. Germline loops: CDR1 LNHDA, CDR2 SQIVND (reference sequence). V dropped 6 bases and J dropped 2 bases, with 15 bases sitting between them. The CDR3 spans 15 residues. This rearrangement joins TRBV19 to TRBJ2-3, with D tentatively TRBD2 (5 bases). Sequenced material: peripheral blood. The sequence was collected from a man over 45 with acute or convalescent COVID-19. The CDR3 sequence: CASRNLAGNTDTQYF. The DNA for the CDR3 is TGTGCCAGTAGGAACCTAGCAGGAAACACAGATACGCAGTATTTT.